This T cell receptor (beta chain) originates from a study of T cells in Graves' hyperthyroidism and ophthalmopathy. From germline, CDR1 is KGHSH and CDR2 LQKENI. There are 14 residues in the CDR3. The V and J ends lost 6 bases and 3 bases respectively, with 14 bases between them. A word on this clonotype: Its antigen is unidentified.

RNA transcripts served as the template for amplifying TCR beta CDR3 regions. Using the HTBI primer set, a first-round RT-PCR was run on the TCR CDR3. TCRdb recomputed calls from the multiplex PCR reads with MiXCR, one row per CDR3 protein. The sample contains fewer than 550,000 distinct CDR3 sequences, 15% to 17% of which appear only once. The study, taken as a whole, reports: Appearing also in blood were most of the thyroid clonotypes expanded above 0.001. A median about 6.5 months before onset, the model predicted ophthalmopathy.

The source is a woman between 18 and 30 years old with Graves' hyperthyroidism. The sample taken for sequencing was blood. The J gene is TRBJ2-5, the V gene TRBV18; D perhaps matches TRBD2 (6 bases). CDR3 region: CASSPGLLEETQYF. As DNA, the CDR3 is TGTGCCAGCTCCCCGGGACTTCTGGAAGAGACCCAGTACTTC.